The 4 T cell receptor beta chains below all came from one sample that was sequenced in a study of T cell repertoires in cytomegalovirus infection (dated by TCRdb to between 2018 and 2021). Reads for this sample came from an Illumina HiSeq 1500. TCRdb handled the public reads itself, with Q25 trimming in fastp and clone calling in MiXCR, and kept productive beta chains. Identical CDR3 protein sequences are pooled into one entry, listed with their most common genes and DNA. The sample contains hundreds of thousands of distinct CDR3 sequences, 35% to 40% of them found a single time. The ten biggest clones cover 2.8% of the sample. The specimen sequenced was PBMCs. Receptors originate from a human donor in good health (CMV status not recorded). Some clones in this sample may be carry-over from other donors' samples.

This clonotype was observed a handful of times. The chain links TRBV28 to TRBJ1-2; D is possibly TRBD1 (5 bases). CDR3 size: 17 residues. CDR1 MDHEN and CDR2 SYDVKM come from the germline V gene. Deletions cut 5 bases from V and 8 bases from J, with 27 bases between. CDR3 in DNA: TGTGCCAGCAGTCCACCGGCAGGGAACCGCGTAGGAGAAGGCTACACCTTC. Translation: CASSPPAGNRVGEGYTF.

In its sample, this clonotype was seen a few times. CDR3 bases: TGTGCCAGCAGCTTAACCCTTACGACAACAGCCCAGCATTTT. It is translated as CASSLTLTTTAQHF. This chain connects TRBV7-2 to TRBJ1-5; D remains unclear. The CDR3 runs to 14 residues. Trimming removed 2 bases at V and 11 bases at J, with 16 bases between. CDR1 is SGHTA, CDR2 FQGNSA, per germline.

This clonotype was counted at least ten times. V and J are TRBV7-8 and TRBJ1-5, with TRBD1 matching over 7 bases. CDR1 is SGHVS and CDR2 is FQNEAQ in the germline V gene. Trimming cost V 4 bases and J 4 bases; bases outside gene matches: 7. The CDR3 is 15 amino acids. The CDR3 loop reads CASSSGQDQNQPQHF. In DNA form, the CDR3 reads TGTGCCAGCAGCTCCGGACAGGACCAGAATCAGCCCCAGCATTTT.

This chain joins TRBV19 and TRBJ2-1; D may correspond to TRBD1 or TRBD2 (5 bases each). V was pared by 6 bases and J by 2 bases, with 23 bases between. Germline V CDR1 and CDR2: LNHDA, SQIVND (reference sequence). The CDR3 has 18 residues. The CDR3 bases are TGTGCCAGTAGACTAAACAGAGAAACCGGGACGGCCTACAATGAGCAGTTCTTC. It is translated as CASRLNRETGTAYNEQFF.